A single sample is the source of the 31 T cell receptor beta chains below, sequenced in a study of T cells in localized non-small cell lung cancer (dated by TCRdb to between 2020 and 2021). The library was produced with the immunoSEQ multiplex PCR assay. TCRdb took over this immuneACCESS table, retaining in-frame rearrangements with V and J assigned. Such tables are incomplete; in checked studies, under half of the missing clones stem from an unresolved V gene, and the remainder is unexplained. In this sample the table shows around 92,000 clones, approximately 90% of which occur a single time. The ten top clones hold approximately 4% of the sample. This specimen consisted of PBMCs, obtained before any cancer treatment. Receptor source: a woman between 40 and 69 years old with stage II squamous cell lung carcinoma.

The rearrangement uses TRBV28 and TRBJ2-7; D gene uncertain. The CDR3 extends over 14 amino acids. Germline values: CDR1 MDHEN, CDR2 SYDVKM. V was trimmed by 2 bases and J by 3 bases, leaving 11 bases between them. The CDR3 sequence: CASSLIQVNYEQYF. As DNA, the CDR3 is TGTGCCAGCAGTTTAATCCAGGTAAACTACGAGCAGTACTTC.

CDR3 loop: CSASTGGTEAFF. In nucleotides, the CDR3 is TGCAGCGCCTCGACAGGGGGGACTGAAGCTTTCTTT. This chain uses TRBV29-1 with TRBJ1-1, with TRBD1 matching over 9 bases. V lost 7 bases, J lost 5 bases, and 5 bases stayed unmatched. CDR1 and CDR2 (germline): SQVTM, ANQGSEA. The CDR3 has 12 amino acids.

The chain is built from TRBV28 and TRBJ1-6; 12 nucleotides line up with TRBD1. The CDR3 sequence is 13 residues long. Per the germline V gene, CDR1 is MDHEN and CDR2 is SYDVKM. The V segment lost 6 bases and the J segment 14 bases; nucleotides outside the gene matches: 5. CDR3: CASRGQGAAALHF. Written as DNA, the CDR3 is TGTGCCAGCAGGGGACAGGGGGCTGCAGCCCTCCACTTT.

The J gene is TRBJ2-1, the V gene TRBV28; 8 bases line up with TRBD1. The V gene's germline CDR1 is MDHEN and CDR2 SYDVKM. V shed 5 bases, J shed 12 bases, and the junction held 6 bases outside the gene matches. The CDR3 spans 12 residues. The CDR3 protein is CASSLGQGTQFF. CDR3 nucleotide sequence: TGTGCCAGCAGTCTTGGACAGGGAACGCAGTTCTTC. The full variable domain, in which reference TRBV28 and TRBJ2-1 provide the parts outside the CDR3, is DVKVTQSSRYLVKRTGEKVFLECVQDMDHENMFWYRQDPGLGLRLIYFSYDVKMKEKGDIPEGYSVSREKKERFSLILESASTNQTSMYLCASSLGQGTQFFGPGTRLTVL.

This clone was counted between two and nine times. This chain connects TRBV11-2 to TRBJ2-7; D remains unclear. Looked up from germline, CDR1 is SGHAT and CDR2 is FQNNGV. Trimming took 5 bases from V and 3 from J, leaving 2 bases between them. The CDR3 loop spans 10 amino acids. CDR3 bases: TGTGCCAGCAGCAACTACGAGCAGTACTTC. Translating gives CASSNYEQYF.

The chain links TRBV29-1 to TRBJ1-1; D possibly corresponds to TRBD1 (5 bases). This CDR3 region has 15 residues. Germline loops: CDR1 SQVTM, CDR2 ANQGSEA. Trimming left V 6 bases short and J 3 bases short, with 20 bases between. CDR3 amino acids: CSVLPFQGRDTEAFF. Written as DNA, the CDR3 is TGCAGCGTCCTACCTTTTCAGGGAAGAGACACTGAAGCTTTCTTT.

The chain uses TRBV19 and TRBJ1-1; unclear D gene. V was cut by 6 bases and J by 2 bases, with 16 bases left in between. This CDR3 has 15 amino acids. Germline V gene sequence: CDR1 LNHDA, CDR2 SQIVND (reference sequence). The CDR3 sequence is CASRPGVPSNTEAFF. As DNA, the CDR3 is TGTGCCAGTAGGCCTGGGGTGCCCTCAAACACTGAAGCTTTCTTT.

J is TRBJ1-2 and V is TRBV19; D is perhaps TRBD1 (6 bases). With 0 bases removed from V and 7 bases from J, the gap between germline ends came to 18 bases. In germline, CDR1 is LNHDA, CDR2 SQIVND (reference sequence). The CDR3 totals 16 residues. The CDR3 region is CASSIDRRGSSGGYTF. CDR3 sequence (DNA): TGTGCCAGTAGTATAGACCGGAGGGGGAGCTCGGGTGGCTACACCTTC.

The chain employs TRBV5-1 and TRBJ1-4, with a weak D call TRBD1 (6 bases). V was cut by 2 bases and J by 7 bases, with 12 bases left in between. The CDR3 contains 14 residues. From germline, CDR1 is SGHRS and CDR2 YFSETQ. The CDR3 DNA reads TGCGCCAGCAGCTTAAATTTAGGGGGTGAAAAACTGTTTTTT. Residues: CASSLNLGGEKLFF.

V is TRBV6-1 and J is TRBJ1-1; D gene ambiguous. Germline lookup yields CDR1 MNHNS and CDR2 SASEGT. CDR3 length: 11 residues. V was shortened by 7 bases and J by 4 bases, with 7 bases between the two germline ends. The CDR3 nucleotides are TGTGCCAGCACGCGAAGCACTGAAGCTTTCTTT. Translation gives CASTRSTEAFF.

CDR3 in DNA: TGTGCCAGCAGCCCGAACACTGAAGCTTTCTTT. Translating gives CASSPNTEAFF. The chain links TRBV6-1 to TRBJ1-1; D ambiguous. The germline CDR1 and CDR2 sequences are MNHNS and SASEGT. Trimming took off 6 bases at V and 1 base at J, with 3 bases between the two ends. There are 11 residues in the CDR3.

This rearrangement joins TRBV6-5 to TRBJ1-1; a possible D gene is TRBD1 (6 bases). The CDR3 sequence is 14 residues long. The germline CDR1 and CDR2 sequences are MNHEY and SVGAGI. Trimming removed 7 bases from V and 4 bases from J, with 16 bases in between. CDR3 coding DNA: TGTGCCAGCACCCTAGCCAGGGGATCCACTGAAGCTTTCTTT. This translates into CASTLARGSTEAFF.

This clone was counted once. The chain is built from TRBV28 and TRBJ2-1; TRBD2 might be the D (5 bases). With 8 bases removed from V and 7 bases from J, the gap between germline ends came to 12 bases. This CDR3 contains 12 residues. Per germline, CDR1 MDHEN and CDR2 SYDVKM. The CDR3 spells CASADPGNEQFF. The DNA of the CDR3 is TGTGCCAGCGCTGACCCGGGGAATGAGCAGTTCTTC.

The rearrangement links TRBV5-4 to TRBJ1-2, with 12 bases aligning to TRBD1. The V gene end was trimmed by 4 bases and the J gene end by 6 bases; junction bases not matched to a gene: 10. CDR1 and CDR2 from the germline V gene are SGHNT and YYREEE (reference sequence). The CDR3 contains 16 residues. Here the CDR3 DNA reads TGTGCCAGCAGCGACGGGACAGGGGGCGCTTGGAATGGCTACACCTTC. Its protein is CASSDGTGGAWNGYTF.

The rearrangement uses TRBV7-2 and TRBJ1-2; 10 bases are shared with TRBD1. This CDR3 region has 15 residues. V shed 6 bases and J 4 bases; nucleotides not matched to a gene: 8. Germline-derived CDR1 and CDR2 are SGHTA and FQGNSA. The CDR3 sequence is CASRLDRGPPYGYTF. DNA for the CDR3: TGTGCCAGCAGACTAGACAGGGGGCCACCCTATGGCTACACCTTC.

The CDR3 spells CASSSGPHEKLFF. CDR3 bases: TGTGCCAGCAGCTCAGGGCCTCATGAAAAACTGTTTTTT. This chain connects TRBV2 to TRBJ1-4; D is possibly TRBD1 (5 bases). This CDR3 has 13 amino acids. Germline values: CDR1 SNHLY, CDR2 FYNNEI. The germline V and J ends were trimmed by 6 bases and 6 bases, with 11 bases remaining between them.

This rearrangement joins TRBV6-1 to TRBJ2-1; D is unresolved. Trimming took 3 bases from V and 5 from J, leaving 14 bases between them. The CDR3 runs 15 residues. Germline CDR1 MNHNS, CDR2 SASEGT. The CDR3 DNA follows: TGTGCCAGCAGTGATAAGGTGCAGTCTAACAATGAGCAGTTCTTC. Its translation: CASSDKVQSNNEQFF.

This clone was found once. The CDR3 is CASSHLTGNYGYTF. The CDR3 nucleotides are TGTGCCAGCAGCCATCTAACGGGGAACTATGGCTACACCTTC. The chain recombines TRBV14 with TRBJ1-2; the D is unclear. Germline CDR1 is SGHDN and CDR2 is FVKESK. Between the trimmed V and J ends, which lost 3 bases and 2 bases, there was a span of 10 bases. CDR3 length: 14 residues.

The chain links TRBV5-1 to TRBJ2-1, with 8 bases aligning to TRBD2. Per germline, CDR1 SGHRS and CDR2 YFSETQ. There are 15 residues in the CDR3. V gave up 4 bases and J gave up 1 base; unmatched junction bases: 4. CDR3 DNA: TGCGCCAGCAGCCCGGGACTAGAATCCTACAATGAGCAGTTCTTC. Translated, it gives CASSPGLESYNEQFF.

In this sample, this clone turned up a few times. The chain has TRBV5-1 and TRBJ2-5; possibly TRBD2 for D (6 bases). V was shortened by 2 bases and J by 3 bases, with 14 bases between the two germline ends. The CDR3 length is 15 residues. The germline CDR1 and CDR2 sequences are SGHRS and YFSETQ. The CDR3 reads CASSFEGREEETQYF. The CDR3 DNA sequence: TGCGCCAGCAGCTTTGAGGGAAGGGAGGAAGAGACCCAGTACTTC.

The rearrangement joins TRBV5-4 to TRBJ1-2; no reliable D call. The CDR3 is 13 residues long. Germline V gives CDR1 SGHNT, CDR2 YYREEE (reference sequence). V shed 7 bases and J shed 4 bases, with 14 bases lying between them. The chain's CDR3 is CASAPPDFYGYTF. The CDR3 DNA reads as TGTGCCAGCGCCCCCCCGGACTTCTATGGCTACACCTTC. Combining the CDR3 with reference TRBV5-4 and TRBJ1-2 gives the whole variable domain ETGVTQSPTHLIKTRGQQVTLRCSSQSGHNTVSWYQQALGQGPQFIFQYYREEENGRGNFPPRFSGLQFPNYSSELNVNALELDDSALYLCASAPPDFYGYTFGSGTRLTVV.

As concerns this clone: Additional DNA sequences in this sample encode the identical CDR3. The DNA for the CDR3 is TGTGCCACCAGCAGAGATCGGGGGCTTCAGCCCCAGCATTTT. Translated, it gives CATSRDRGLQPQHF. The chain links TRBV15 to TRBJ1-5, with D perhaps TRBD1 (6 bases). The ends were cut back, 0 bases at V and 6 bases at J, with 9 bases in the middle. This CDR3 has 14 amino acids. Germline CDR1 LNHNV, CDR2 YYDKDF (reference sequence).

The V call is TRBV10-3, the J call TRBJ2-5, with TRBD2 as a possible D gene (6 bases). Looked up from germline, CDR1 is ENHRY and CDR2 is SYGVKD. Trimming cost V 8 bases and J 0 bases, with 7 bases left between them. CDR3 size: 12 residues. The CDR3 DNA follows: TGTGCCATCTTAGCGGACCAAGAGACCCAGTACTTC. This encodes CAILADQETQYF.

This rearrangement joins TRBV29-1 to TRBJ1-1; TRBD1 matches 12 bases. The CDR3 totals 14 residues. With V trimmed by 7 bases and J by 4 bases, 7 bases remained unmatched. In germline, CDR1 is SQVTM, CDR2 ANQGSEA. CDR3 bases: TGCAGCGGCGGGACAGGGGGCAAGGGCACTGAAGCTTTCTTT. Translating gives CSGGTGGKGTEAFF.

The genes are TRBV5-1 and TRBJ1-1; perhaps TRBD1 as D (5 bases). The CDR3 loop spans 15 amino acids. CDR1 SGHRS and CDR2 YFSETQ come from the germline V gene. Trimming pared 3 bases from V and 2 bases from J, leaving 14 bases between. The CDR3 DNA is TGCGCCAGCAGCTCAGGGCTTCCCCCTAACACTGAAGCTTTCTTT. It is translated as CASSSGLPPNTEAFF.

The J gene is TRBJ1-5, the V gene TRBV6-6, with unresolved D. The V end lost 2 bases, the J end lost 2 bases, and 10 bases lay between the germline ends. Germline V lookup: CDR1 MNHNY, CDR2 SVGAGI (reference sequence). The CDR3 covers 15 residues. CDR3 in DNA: TGTGCCAGCAGTTACGGACCGGTTGGCAATCAGCCCCAGCATTTT. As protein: CASSYGPVGNQPQHF.

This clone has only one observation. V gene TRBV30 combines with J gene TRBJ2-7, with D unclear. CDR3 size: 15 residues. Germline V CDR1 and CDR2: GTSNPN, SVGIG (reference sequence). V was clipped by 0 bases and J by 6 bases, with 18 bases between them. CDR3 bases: TGTGCCTGGAGTGTAAGACCCCCCGTTCGATCCGAGCAGTACTTC. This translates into CAWSVRPPVRSEQYF.

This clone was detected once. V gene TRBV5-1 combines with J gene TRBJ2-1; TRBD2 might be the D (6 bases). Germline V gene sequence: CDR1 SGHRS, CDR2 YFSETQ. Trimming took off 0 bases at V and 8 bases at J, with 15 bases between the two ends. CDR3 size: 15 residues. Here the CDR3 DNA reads TGCGCCAGCAGCTTGGGGGGACTGGACTCGGATGAGCAGTTCTTC. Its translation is CASSLGGLDSDEQFF.

The CDR3 loop is CASSSRTTDTQYF. As DNA, the CDR3 is TGTGCCAGCAGTTCACGTACCACAGATACGCAGTATTTT. The chain is built from TRBV27 and TRBJ2-3, with D hard to call. V lost 4 bases and J 2 bases, leaving 7 bases between the germline ends. Germline CDR1 reads MNHEY; CDR2 reads SMNVEV (reference sequence). The CDR3 is 13 residues long.

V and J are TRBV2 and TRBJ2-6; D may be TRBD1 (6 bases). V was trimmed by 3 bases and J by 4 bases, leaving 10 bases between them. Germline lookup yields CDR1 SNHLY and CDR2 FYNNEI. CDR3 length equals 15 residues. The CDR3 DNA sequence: TGTGCCAGCAGTGAGGCAGGGGCCGGGGCCAACGTCCTGACTTTC. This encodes CASSEAGAGANVLTF.

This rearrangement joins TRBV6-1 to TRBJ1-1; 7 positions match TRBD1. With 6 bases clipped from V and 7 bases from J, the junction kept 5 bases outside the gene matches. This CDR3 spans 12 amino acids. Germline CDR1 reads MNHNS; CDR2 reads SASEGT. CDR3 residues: CASRERTGEAFF. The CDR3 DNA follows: TGTGCCAGCAGGGAGAGGACAGGTGAAGCTTTCTTT.